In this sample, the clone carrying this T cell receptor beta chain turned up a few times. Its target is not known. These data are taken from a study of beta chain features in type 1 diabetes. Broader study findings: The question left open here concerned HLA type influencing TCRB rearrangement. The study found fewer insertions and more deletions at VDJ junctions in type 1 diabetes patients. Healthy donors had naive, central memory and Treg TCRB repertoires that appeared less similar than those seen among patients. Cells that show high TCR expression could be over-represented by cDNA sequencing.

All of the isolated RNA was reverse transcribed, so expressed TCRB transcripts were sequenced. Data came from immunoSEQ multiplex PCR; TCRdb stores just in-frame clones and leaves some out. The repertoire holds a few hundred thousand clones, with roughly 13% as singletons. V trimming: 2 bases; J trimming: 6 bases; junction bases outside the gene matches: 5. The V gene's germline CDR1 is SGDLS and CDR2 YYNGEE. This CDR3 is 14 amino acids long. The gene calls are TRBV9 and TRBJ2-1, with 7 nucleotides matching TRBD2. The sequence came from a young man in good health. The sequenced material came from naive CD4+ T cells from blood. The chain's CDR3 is CASSVGGSGNEQFF. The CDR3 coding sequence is TGTGCCAGCAGCGTGGGGGGGAGTGGCAATGAGCAGTTCTTC. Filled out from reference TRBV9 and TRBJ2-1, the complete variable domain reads DSGVTQTPKHLITATGQRVTLRCSPRSGDLSVYWYQQSLDQGLQFLIQYYNGEERAKGNILERFSAQQFPDLHSELNLSSLELGDSALYFCASSVGGSGNEQFFGPGTRLTVL.